These 18 T cell receptor beta chains share one sample of origin, sequenced in a study of siplizumab effects on memory and regulatory T cells. Using immunoSEQ multiplex PCR, the repertoire was profiled, and TCRdb retains in-frame clones only, with some absent. This table holds 60,000 to 70,000 clones, over 70% found once. The sequenced material came from Tregs sorted from blood. The receptor set was obtained from a human donor in good health.

J is TRBJ2-3 and V is TRBV2; D call uncertain. Per the germline V gene, CDR1 is SNHLY and CDR2 is FYNNEI. Trimming removed 9 bases from V and 4 bases from J, with 20 bases in between. CDR3 size: 15 residues. The CDR3 loop reads CARRWTAGTADTQYF. CDR3 in DNA: TGTGCCAGGAGATGGACCGCCGGAACGGCAGATACGCAGTATTTT.

This clone came up a few times. The chain recombines TRBV5-1 with TRBJ2-2, with a weak D call TRBD2 (6 bases). Deletions cut 2 bases from V and 4 bases from J, with 12 bases between. The germline CDR1 and CDR2 sequences are SGHRS and YFSETQ. The CDR3 is made up of 15 amino acids. The CDR3 DNA sequence: TGCGCCAGCAGCTTCGTAGCGGCAATCACCGGGGAGCTGTTTTTT. Its protein is CASSFVAAITGELFF.

The chain is built from TRBV27 and TRBJ1-2; no reliable D call. There are 14 residues in the CDR3. V was pared by 3 bases and J by 4 bases, with 12 bases between. Germline V CDR1 and CDR2: MNHEY, SMNVEV (reference sequence). Here the CDR3 DNA reads TGTGCCAGCAGTTTTGATCCAGGCATCTATGGCTACACCTTC. It is translated as CASSFDPGIYGYTF.

The chain couples TRBV19 to TRBJ1-2, with unresolved D. The germline V gene has CDR1 LNHDA and CDR2 SQIVND (reference sequence). The CDR3 totals 14 residues. V gave up 1 base and J gave up 4 bases, with 10 bases separating them. CDR3 in DNA: TGTGCCAGTAGTATAGTCGGGCGGGTCTATGGCTACACCTTC. It yields the protein CASSIVGRVYGYTF.

The DNA for the CDR3 is TGTGCCAGCAGCGTAGCGACAGGGGCCTACAATGAGCAGTTCTTC. Translating it yields CASSVATGAYNEQFF. The chain is built from TRBV9 and TRBJ2-1, with TRBD1 identical over 8 bases. Trimming removed 0 bases from V and 2 bases from J; junction bases left unmatched: 1. CDR1 is SGDLS and CDR2 is YYNGEE in the germline V gene. The CDR3 is 15 residues long.

Of note for this clone: The same CDR3 is also encoded by other DNA sequences in this sample. The chain is built from TRBV5-1 and TRBJ2-3; a weak D match, TRBD1 (5 bases). The V end lost 2 bases, the J end lost 2 bases, and 6 bases lay between the germline ends. Germline loops: CDR1 SGHRS, CDR2 YFSETQ. The CDR3 is 13 residues long. CDR3 amino acids: CASSFRATDTQYF. The CDR3 DNA is TGCGCCAGCAGCTTCAGGGCCACAGATACGCAGTATTTT.

The chain uses TRBV9 and TRBJ2-7; no firm D call. Trimming took 3 bases from V and 0 from J, leaving 10 bases between them. From germline, CDR1 is SGDLS and CDR2 YYNGEE. This CDR3 region has 14 residues. The chain's CDR3 is CASSATDYSYEQYF. The CDR3, as DNA: TGTGCCAGCAGCGCCACAGATTACTCCTACGAGCAGTACTTC.

This clone was recorded only once. The genes are TRBV10-3 and TRBJ2-2, with 8 bases fitting TRBD1. The V and J ends lost 4 bases and 0 bases, in that order; junction bases with no gene match: 1. Per the germline V gene, CDR1 is ENHRY and CDR2 is SYGVKD. This CDR3 contains 15 residues. The CDR3: CAISGQGSNTGELFF. The CDR3 coding sequence is TGTGCCATCAGTGGACAGGGGTCGAACACCGGGGAGCTGTTTTTT.

The V and J genes are TRBV28 and TRBJ1-5; D is ambiguous. The CDR3 totals 13 residues. The ends were cut back, 7 bases at V and 4 bases at J, with 11 bases in the middle. CDR1 is MDHEN, CDR2 SYDVKM, per germline. Here the CDR3 DNA reads TGTGCCAGCACTAACACCATTAATCAGCCCCAGCATTTT. Protein sequence: CASTNTINQPQHF.

This clone was observed once. The V gene is TRBV27, the J gene TRBJ2-7; a weak D match, TRBD2 (6 bases). Germline CDR1 and CDR2: MNHEY and SMNVEV (reference sequence). Trimming cost V 6 bases and J 2 bases, with 17 bases left between them. The CDR3 totals 15 residues. The CDR3 region has the DNA TGTGCCAGCAGGCCCACCGGGACTTCAGCCTACGAGCAGTACTTC. Residues: CASRPTGTSAYEQYF.

The chain employs TRBV15 and TRBJ2-6, with 7 nucleotides matching TRBD2. Germline CDR1 reads LNHNV; CDR2 reads YYDKDF (reference sequence). J gave up 4 bases and V 7 bases, and 7 bases lay outside the gene matches. This CDR3 comprises 15 residues. The CDR3 reads CATNLGGLGANVLTF. The CDR3 nucleotides read TGTGCCACCAACCTGGGAGGGCTCGGGGCCAACGTCCTGACTTTC. The full variable domain, with the rest looked up from reference TRBV15 and TRBJ2-6, is DAMVIQNPRYQVTQFGKPVTLSCSQTLNHNVMYWYQQKSSQAPKLLFHYYDKDFNNEADTPDNFQSRRPNTSFCFLDIRSPGLGDTAMYLCATNLGGLGANVLTFGAGSRLTVL.

This clone was recorded a few times. This rearrangement joins TRBV5-1 to TRBJ2-1; TRBD2 matches 10 bases. Losses at the gene ends were 1 base for V and 5 bases for J; bases not matched to a gene: 3. The CDR3 sequence is 15 residues long. CDR1 is SGHRS, CDR2 YFSETQ, per germline. CDR3 protein: CASSLTSGIHNEQFF. The CDR3 nucleotides are TGCGCCAGCAGCTTGACTAGCGGGATCCACAATGAGCAGTTCTTC. The full variable domain, its missing parts supplied by reference TRBV5-1 and TRBJ2-1, is KAGVTQTPRYLIKTRGQQVTLSCSPISGHRSVSWYQQTPGQGLQFLFEYFSETQRNKGNFPGRFSGRQFSNSRSEMNVSTLELGDSALYLCASSLTSGIHNEQFFGPGTRLTVL.

The chain uses TRBV13 and TRBJ1-2; tentatively, D is TRBD1 (5 bases). The CDR3 has 13 amino acids. Germline V gene lookup returns CDR1 PRHDT and CDR2 FYEKMQ (reference sequence). Trimming removed 5 bases from V and 8 bases from J, with 15 bases in between. Here the CDR3 reads CASSRGTRQGYTF. The CDR3 DNA reads TGTGCCAGCAGCAGAGGGACGCGCCAGGGCTACACCTTC.

The CDR3 loop reads CASKFGQQVRPQHF. Written as DNA, the CDR3 is TGTGCCAGCAAATTCGGACAGCAGGTACGGCCCCAGCATTTT. J is TRBJ1-5 and V is TRBV6-6, with D perhaps matching TRBD1 (6 bases). V shed 7 bases and J shed 9 bases, with 19 bases lying between them. The V gene's germline CDR1 is MNHNY and CDR2 SVGAGI (reference sequence). The CDR3 has 14 amino acids.

V and J are TRBV29-1 and TRBJ1-3, with unresolved D. Trimming took 4 bases from V and 1 from J, leaving 14 bases between them. The CDR3 is made up of 15 amino acids. Germline V gives CDR1 SQVTM, CDR2 ANQGSEA. CDR3 region: CSVGDSGGSGNTIYF. CDR3 DNA: TGCAGCGTTGGGGATAGCGGAGGATCTGGAAACACCATATATTTT.

This clone has more than one count but fewer than ten. The J gene is TRBJ1-4, the V gene TRBV7-8; 8 bases agree with TRBD1. The CDR3 sequence is 15 residues long. V lost 2 bases to trimming and J lost 4 bases; unmatched junction nucleotides: 3. In germline, CDR1 is SGHVS, CDR2 FQNEAQ. The CDR3 is CASSLRQGLNEKLFF. The DNA of the CDR3 is TGTGCCAGCAGCTTAAGACAGGGGCTTAATGAAAAACTGTTTTTT.

The chain carries TRBV7-8 and TRBJ1-4; D is possibly TRBD1 (6 bases). Deletions cut 6 bases from V and 8 bases from J, with 13 bases between. The germline CDR1 and CDR2 sequences are SGHVS and FQNEAQ. CDR3 size: 13 residues. CDR3 bases: TGTGCCAGCAGAGACAGGAGTGGAGAAAAACTGTTTTTT. Protein sequence: CASRDRSGEKLFF.

The V call is TRBV15, the J call TRBJ2-2; D might be TRBD1 or TRBD2, each matching 6 bases. Germline CDR1 reads LNHNV; CDR2 reads YYDKDF (reference sequence). The CDR3 sequence is 17 residues long. V lost 1 base and J lost 0, with 12 bases in between. CDR3 coding DNA: TGTGCCACCAGCAGAGTAGGGGGGCTCGCGAACACCGGGGAGCTGTTTTTT. It codes for CATSRVGGLANTGELFF.